This T cell receptor beta chain was observed in a study of blood T cell repertoires in COVID-19. At the level of the study: Acute and convalescent COVID-19 samples came from the United States, Italy and Spain. Nucleic acid was either cDNA or gDNA, and it came from T cells, B-cell-depleted T cells, or PBMCs.

Under the authors' procedure: It was from reference gene primer amplification that nucleated cell counts were estimated. The data were produced by immunoSEQ multiplex PCR, yet TCRdb's version contains in-frame clones alone and is incomplete. D and trimming were read from the DNA, whereas the V and J calls and clone size are those reported in that table. The sample contains approximately 140,000 clones, around three quarters of which appear only once. The germline CDR1 and CDR2 sequences are SNHLY and FYNNEI. The CDR3 has 16 residues. Trimming left V 4 bases short and J 0 bases short, with 14 bases between.

This TCR derives from a man older than 75 with acute or convalescent COVID-19. Material: peripheral blood. The chain links TRBV2 to TRBJ2-3; a weak D match, TRBD2 (5 bases). The CDR3 region has the DNA TGTGCCAGCAGTGTTATGACGGGGTTGAGCACAGATACGCAGTATTTT. Its translation is CASSVMTGLSTDTQYF. The variable domain in full, with the rest retrieved from reference TRBV2 and TRBJ2-3, is EPEVTQTPSHQVTQMGQEVILRCVPISNHLYFYWYRQILGQKVEFLVSFYNNEISEKSEIFDDQFSVERPDGSNFTLKIRSTKLEDSAMYFCASSVMTGLSTDTQYFGPGTRLTVL.